This T cell receptor beta chain originates from a study of CD8 T cells in Susac syndrome. Study details: The sequenced Susac syndrome patients included more than five who had clinically active disease and roughly eight who were in remission. Study-level points and caveats: A relatively small number of individuals underwent TCR sequencing and HLA analysis.

Germline V gene lookup returns CDR1 MNHNY and CDR2 SVGAGI (reference sequence). The CDR3 loop spans 16 amino acids. The V and J ends lost 5 bases and 6 bases respectively, with 20 bases between them. To note about this clonotype: The antigen remains undetermined.

RNA amounts of roughly 0.45 to 1 ug underwent reverse transcription with random hexamers. Amplification of TCR beta CDR3 used immunoSEQ multiplex PCR across 54 Vbeta and 13 Jbeta. TCRdb re-analysed the immunoSEQ multiplex PCR reads in MiXCR, keeping a single row per CDR3 protein. The sample lists around 170,000 distinct CDR3 sequences, approximately 94% occurring once. The receptor's source is a human donor with Susac syndrome. The material sequenced was CD4+ T cells from PBMCs. V usage is TRBV6-6 and J usage is TRBJ1-5; possibly TRBD1 for D (6 bases). CDR3 in DNA: TGTGCCAGCAGTGCCGCCGACAGGATGCAAGGTCAGCCCCAGCATTTT. Protein: CASSAADRMQGQPQHF.